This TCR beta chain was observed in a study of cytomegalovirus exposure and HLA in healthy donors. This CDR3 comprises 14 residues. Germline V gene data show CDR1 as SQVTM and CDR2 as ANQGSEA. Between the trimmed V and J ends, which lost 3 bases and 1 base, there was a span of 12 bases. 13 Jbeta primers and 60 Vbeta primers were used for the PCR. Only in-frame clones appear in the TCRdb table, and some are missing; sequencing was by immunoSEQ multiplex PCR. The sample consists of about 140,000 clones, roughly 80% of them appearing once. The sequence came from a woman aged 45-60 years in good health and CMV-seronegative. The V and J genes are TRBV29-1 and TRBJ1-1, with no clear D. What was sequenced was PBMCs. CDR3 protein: CSVDFGESNTEAFF. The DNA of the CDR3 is TGCAGCGTTGATTTTGGGGAGTCGAACACTGAAGCTTTCTTT. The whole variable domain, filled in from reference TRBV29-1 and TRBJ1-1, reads SAVISQKPSRDICQRGTSLTIQCQVDSQVTMMFWYRQQPGQSLTLIATANQGSEATYESGFVIDKFPISRPNLTFSTLTVSNMSPEDSSIYLCSVDFGESNTEAFFGQGTRLTVV.